This T cell receptor beta chain was identified during a study of regulatory T cells in long-lasting Graves disease. Libraries of TCR beta came from iRepertoire HTBI primers plus Arm-PCR of CDR3 regions. TCRdb redid the calling of the multiplex PCR reads with MiXCR, one entry per CDR3 protein. The sample carries about 310,000 distinct CDR3 sequences, roughly a fifth recorded once. Findings of the study overall: Compared with new cases, persistent Graves' patients showed reduced TCR diversity.

A note on this clonotype: Its antigen is not known.

Time point given: persistent/refractory GD, antithyroid drugs over 5 years with positive TRAb. PBMC RNA was the source of the TCR library. With EDTA tubes as the receptacles, approximately 8.2 milliliters of peripheral blood were drawn. This sequence was found in a female donor with Graves disease. The starting material was peripheral blood mononuclear cells (PBMCs), obtained when the disease was refractory, from a patient treated with antithyroid drugs.

CDR3 bases: TGTGCCAGCAGGAAAGGACAGAATAACTATGGCTACACCTTC. Protein: CASRKGQNNYGYTF. The J gene is TRBJ1-2, the V gene TRBV2, with D perhaps matching TRBD1 (6 bases). The germline CDR1 and CDR2 sequences are SNHLY and FYNNEI. CDR3 length equals 14 residues. Trimming stripped 6 bases from V and 1 base from J, with 12 bases between.